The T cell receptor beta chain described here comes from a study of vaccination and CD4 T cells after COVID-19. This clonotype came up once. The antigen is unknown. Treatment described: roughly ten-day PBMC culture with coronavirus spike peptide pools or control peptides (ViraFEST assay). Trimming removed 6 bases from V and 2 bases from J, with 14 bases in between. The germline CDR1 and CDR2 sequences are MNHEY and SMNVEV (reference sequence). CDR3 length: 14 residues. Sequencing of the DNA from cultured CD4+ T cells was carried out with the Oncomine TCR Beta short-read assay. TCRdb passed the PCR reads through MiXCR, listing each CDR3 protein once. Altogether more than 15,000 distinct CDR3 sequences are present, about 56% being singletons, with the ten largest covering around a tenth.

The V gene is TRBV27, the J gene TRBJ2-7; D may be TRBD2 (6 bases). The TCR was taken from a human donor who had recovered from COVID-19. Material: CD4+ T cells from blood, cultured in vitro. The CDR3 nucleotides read TGTGCCAGCAGGGCGGGAAGAACAACCTACGAGCAGTACTTC. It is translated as CASRAGRTTYEQYF.